Each of the 28 T cell receptor beta chains below was sequenced from the same sample in a study of blood T cells in healthy people across ages. Primers used in a second PCR of about 7 to 12 cycles were a sample-barcoded 5' primer and a J-beta primer mix. TCRdb recomputed calls from the 5' RACE reads with MiXCR, one row per CDR3 protein. Of hundreds of thousands of distinct CDR3 sequences detected, around 50% appear once; the ten largest clones hold about 13%. Sequencing was carried out using blood. The receptor set was obtained from a woman of 80 years or more in good health.

The rearrangement links TRBV27 to TRBJ2-7; 8 positions agree with TRBD2. The V and J ends lost 0 bases and 4 bases, in that order; junction bases with no gene match: 5. The CDR3 runs 15 residues. Germline V gene data show CDR1 as MNHEY and CDR2 as SMNVEV (reference sequence). CDR3 in amino acids: CASSLSGGGHYEQYF. CDR3 nucleotides: TGTGCCAGCAGTTTATCCGGCGGGGGGCATTACGAGCAGTACTTC.

This clonotype was seen repeatedly, ten times or more. The rearrangement joins TRBV5-1 to TRBJ2-5; TRBD2 is a possible D gene (5 bases). The CDR3 sequence is 15 residues long. V was shortened by 4 bases and J by 1 base, with 14 bases between the two germline ends. CDR1 and CDR2 from the germline V gene are SGHRS and YFSETQ. In nucleotides, the CDR3 is TGCGCCAGCAGCCCGCTAGCTAGCACCCAAGAGACCCAGTACTTC. It is translated as CASSPLASTQETQYF.

Only a few counts were recorded for this clonotype. The V gene is TRBV5-1, the J gene TRBJ1-2; 7 nucleotides match TRBD1. After removal of 1 base from V and 8 bases from J, the junction contained 11 bases not matched to a gene. From germline, CDR1 is SGHRS and CDR2 YFSETQ. The CDR3 is 15 residues long. CDR3 sequence: CASSLTGQSTNGYTF. The CDR3 DNA reads as TGCGCCAGCAGCTTGACGGGACAGTCAACGAACGGCTACACCTTC.

This chain uses TRBV4-1 with TRBJ1-2; D may be TRBD1 (5 bases). The CDR3 has 14 amino acids. CDR1 and CDR2 from the germline V gene are MGHRA and YSYEKL. V was clipped by 0 bases and J by 7 bases, with 12 bases between them. Written as DNA, the CDR3 is TGCGCCAGCAGCCAAGACCCCAGGGAAGGTGGCTACACCTTC. Translation: CASSQDPREGGYTF.

This clonotype was detected many times. The chain couples TRBV7-9 to TRBJ2-3, with 9 bases lining up with TRBD1. Germline values: CDR1 SEHNR, CDR2 FQNEAQ (reference sequence). V trimming: 3 bases; J trimming: 5 bases; junction bases outside the gene matches: 3. This CDR3 contains 14 residues. The CDR3 spells CASSLGQGRDTQYF. DNA for the CDR3: TGTGCCAGCAGCTTGGGACAGGGAAGAGATACGCAGTATTTT.

Many counts were recorded for this clonotype. The chain has TRBV2 and TRBJ2-1; 9 positions agree with TRBD2. With V trimmed by 11 bases and J by 4 bases, 9 bases remained unmatched. The CDR3 has 14 residues. Looked up from germline, CDR1 is SNHLY and CDR2 is FYNNEI. This CDR3 is CAGGSGRLYNEQFF. CDR3 coding DNA: TGTGCCGGAGGTAGCGGGAGACTTTACAATGAGCAGTTCTTC.

V usage is TRBV5-1 and J usage is TRBJ2-3; 10 positions agree with TRBD2. With 2 bases clipped from V and 2 bases from J, the junction kept 5 bases outside the gene matches. Germline V CDR1 and CDR2: SGHRS, YFSETQ. The CDR3 sequence is 16 residues long. CDR3 residues: CASSFLAGAVTDTQYF. The CDR3 nucleotides read TGCGCCAGCAGCTTCCTAGCGGGGGCTGTCACAGATACGCAGTATTTT.

With regard to this clonotype: A much larger clone is a single base away; this may be a read error. The V and J genes are TRBV6-6 and TRBJ2-5; perhaps TRBD2 as D (7 bases). The germline V gene has CDR1 MNHNY and CDR2 SVGAGI (reference sequence). V shed 10 bases and J shed 0 bases, with 21 bases lying between them. The CDR3 has 16 amino acids. CDR3: CATTGGVVWYQETQYF. Here the CDR3 DNA reads TGTGCCACCACGGGGGGCGTGGTATGGTACCAAGAGACCCAGTACTTC.

This clonotype was detected ten times or more. The chain recombines TRBV27 with TRBJ2-7; D remains ambiguous. The CDR3 is 11 residues long. Trimming removed 6 bases from V and 3 bases from J, with 6 bases in between. In germline, CDR1 is MNHEY, CDR2 SMNVEV (reference sequence). CDR3 region: CASSNLYEQYF. The CDR3 coding sequence is TGTGCCAGCAGCAATCTCTACGAGCAGTACTTC.

This clonotype was seen a few times. The rearrangement joins TRBV6-1 to TRBJ2-3; D not certain. Trimming shortened V by 1 base and J by 5 bases, and 7 bases separated the two germline ends. CDR3 length: 13 amino acids. Germline CDR1 reads MNHNS; CDR2 reads SASEGT. CDR3 bases: TGTGCCAGCAGTGAAGGCCGAGTAGATACGCAGTATTTT. This translates into CASSEGRVDTQYF.

This clonotype has ten or more counts. The chain has TRBV2 and TRBJ1-6, with 7 bases lining up with TRBD1. V lost 5 bases, J lost 9 bases, and 7 bases stayed unmatched. Germline CDR1 and CDR2: SNHLY and FYNNEI. CDR3 length equals 14 residues. CDR3 nucleotide sequence: TGTGCCAGCAGTCGACAGGGTCTCATTTCACCCCTCCACTTT. It encodes CASSRQGLISPLHF.

Concerning this clonotype itself: This may come from a read error, since a much larger clone is one base off. The V gene is TRBV20-1, the J gene TRBJ2-5; D is possibly TRBD2 (6 bases). The J call may be mistaken, given a closer DNA end match to TRBJ2-7. CDR3 length equals 15 residues. Germline V gene lookup returns CDR1 DFQATT and CDR2 SNEGSKA (reference sequence). CDR3 residues: CNARRADQGTYEQYF. The DNA of the CDR3 is TGCAATGCTAGGAGGGCCGACCAAGGAACCTACGAGCAGTACTTC.

This clonotype was seen repeatedly, ten times or more. This chain links TRBV7-2 with TRBJ1-2, with D uncertain. V lost 11 bases, J lost 0 bases, and 10 bases lay in between. Per germline, CDR1 SGHTA and CDR2 FQGNSA. The CDR3 is made up of 12 amino acids. The CDR3 protein is CASRAPNYGYTF. CDR3 coding DNA: TGTGCCTCGCGCGCCCCTAACTATGGCTACACCTTC. Combining the CDR3 with reference TRBV7-2 and TRBJ1-2 gives the whole variable domain GAGVSQSPSNKVTEKGKDVELRCDPISGHTALYWYRQSLGQGLEFLIYFQGNSAPDKSGLPSDRFSAERTGGSVSTLTIQRTQQEDSAVYLCASRAPNYGYTFGSGTRLTVV.

The chain employs TRBV5-1 and TRBJ2-2; TRBD1 agrees at 7 bases. CDR1 is SGHRS, CDR2 YFSETQ, per germline. The CDR3 runs 13 residues. The V and J ends lost 7 bases and 5 bases, in that order; junction bases with no gene match: 5. The CDR3 DNA reads TGCGCCAGCGAAATACAGGGGACCGGGGAGCTGTTTTTT. It yields the protein CASEIQGTGELFF.

The V and J genes are TRBV27 and TRBJ1-1; D is undetermined. Germline V gives CDR1 MNHEY, CDR2 SMNVEV (reference sequence). The CDR3 totals 13 residues. The germline V and J ends were trimmed by 6 bases and 6 bases, with 14 bases remaining between them. CDR3 nucleotide sequence: TGTGCCAGCAGCATTGACAAGGCGGCTGAAGCTTTCTTT. It is translated as CASSIDKAAEAFF.

This clonotype was observed a few times. J is TRBJ2-1 and V is TRBV6-5, with D possibly being TRBD1 (6 bases). Trimming left V 2 bases short and J 1 base short, with 12 bases between. This CDR3 spans 16 amino acids. From germline, CDR1 is MNHEY and CDR2 SVGAGI. The CDR3 protein is CASSYVGTRSYNEQFF. The CDR3 nucleotides are TGTGCCAGCAGTTACGTCGGGACAAGATCCTACAATGAGCAGTTCTTC.

The chain uses TRBV12-3 or TRBV12-4 and TRBJ1-2; D perhaps matches TRBD1 (5 bases). Trimming took 1 base from V and 5 from J, leaving 11 bases between them. The CDR3 sequence is 14 residues long. This CDR3 reads CASSLEGADYGYTF. The CDR3, as DNA: TGTGCCAGCAGTTTAGAAGGGGCGGATTATGGCTACACCTTC.

This clonotype has a count of ten or more. CDR3 sequence reads: CASSSTETQYF. The DNA for the CDR3 is TGTGCCAGCAGTTCTACCGAGACCCAGTACTTC. This rearrangement joins TRBV12-3 or TRBV12-4 to TRBJ2-5; D gene ambiguous. V was clipped by 4 bases and J by 5 bases, with 5 bases between them. The CDR3 is made up of 11 amino acids.

This clonotype was counted only a few times. The chain carries TRBV2 and TRBJ1-2, with TRBD1 identical over 7 bases. CDR3 length: 13 residues. V lost 6 bases and J lost 4; bases outside the gene matches: 5. Germline lookup yields CDR1 SNHLY and CDR2 FYNNEI. The CDR3 bases are TGTGCCAGCAGCGAGGGACAGTCCTATGGCTACACCTTC. Protein product: CASSEGQSYGYTF.

About this clonotype: At one end, the junction sequence differs from germline, possibly due to a read error. This chain joins TRBV4-1 and TRBJ1-5; 9 nucleotides align to TRBD1. The CDR3 runs to 16 residues. Looked up from germline, CDR1 is MGHRA and CDR2 is YSYEKL. The CDR3 is CGSSQGSTGGYRPQHF. CDR3 sequence (DNA): TGCGGCAGCAGCCAAGGATCTACAGGGGGCTATAGGCCCCAGCATTTT.

The chain uses TRBV20-1 and TRBJ1-1; tentatively, D is TRBD1 (5 bases). Germline V lookup: CDR1 DFQATT, CDR2 SNEGSKA (reference sequence). V lost 0 bases and J 4 bases, leaving 27 bases between the germline ends. The CDR3 runs 19 residues. The CDR3 DNA reads TGCAGTGCTAGAGATCTAAACGGACAAGACCTCATTCGTGTCACTGAAGCTTTCTTT. Amino acids: CSARDLNGQDLIRVTEAFF.

Only a few counts were recorded for this clonotype. This chain uses TRBV20-1 with TRBJ2-2; D is unclear. The CDR3 runs to 13 residues. Germline V gene sequence: CDR1 DFQATT, CDR2 SNEGSKA (reference sequence). Trimming stripped 3 bases from V and 5 bases from J, with 10 bases between. CDR3 protein: CSARMQSTGELFF. The CDR3 DNA is TGCAGTGCTAGGATGCAGTCGACCGGGGAGCTGTTTTTT.

There are a few counts of this clonotype. In DNA, the CDR3 is TGTGCCAGCAGCAGGGGGCGGTTTACCACTGAAGCTTTCTTT. Translated, it gives CASSRGRFTTEAFF. The chain couples TRBV27 to TRBJ1-1, with 8 bases lining up with TRBD1. The CDR3 covers 14 residues. Looked up from germline, CDR1 is MNHEY and CDR2 is SMNVEV (reference sequence). V was pared by 6 bases and J by 4 bases, with 7 bases of the junction left unmatched.

The sample holds many counts of this clonotype. V usage is TRBV25-1 and J usage is TRBJ1-6; no firm D call. Deletions cut 7 bases from V and 6 bases from J, with 13 bases between. This CDR3 has 14 residues. Germline V gene lookup returns CDR1 MGHDK and CDR2 SYGVNS. In DNA, the CDR3 is TGTGCCAGCACTCCCCTTCGGACTAATTCACCCCTCCACTTT. It specifies CASTPLRTNSPLHF. Looking up the rest from reference TRBV25-1 and TRBJ1-6 gives the full variable domain: EADIYQTPRYLVIGTGKKITLECSQTMGHDKMYWYQQDPGMELHLIHYSYGVNSTEKGDLSSESTVSRIRTEHFPLTLESARPSHTSQYLCASTPLRTNSPLHFGNGTRLTVT.

As for this clonotype: Possible read error: a much larger clone is one base away. The CDR3 carries no conserved terminal phenylalanine or tryptophan, so it likely arises from a read error. This chain links TRBV3-1 with TRBJ2-7; TRBD1 agrees at 8 bases. Near its end, the DNA agrees better with TRBJ2-4, so the J call may be wrong. Germline assignment: CDR1 LGHDT and CDR2 YNNKEL (reference sequence). The CDR3 runs 14 residues. CDR3 DNA: TGTGCCAGCAGCCAAGCAGACGGGACAGGCATTCAGTACTCC. Its protein is CASSQADGTGIQYS.

This clonotype has more than one count but fewer than ten. The V call is TRBV12-3 or TRBV12-4, the J call TRBJ2-6; possible D gene TRBD2, 5 bases. The CDR3 is 15 amino acids. Trimming took 5 bases from V and 0 from J, leaving 8 bases between them. CDR3 residues: CASSPRGSGANVLTF. The CDR3 DNA reads TGTGCCAGCAGTCCTCGGGGCTCTGGGGCCAACGTCCTGACTTTC.

This clonotype was observed a handful of times. V is TRBV7-2 and J is TRBJ2-3, with 10 bases identical to TRBD2. The CDR3 totals 16 residues. V trimming: 3 bases; J trimming: 3 bases; junction bases outside the gene matches: 6. Germline CDR1 reads SGHTA; CDR2 reads FQGNSA. Here the CDR3 reads CASSFGGAGGTDTQYF. The CDR3 DNA sequence: TGTGCCAGCAGCTTTGGGGGAGCGGGGGGGACAGATACGCAGTATTTT.

To note about this clonotype: A much larger clone differs by one base, so this may be a read error. This chain links TRBV5-1 with TRBJ2-3; tentatively, D is TRBD2 (7 bases). With 5 bases removed from V and 5 bases from J, the gap between germline ends came to 15 bases. The CDR3 is 14 residues long. Germline loops: CDR1 SGHRS, CDR2 YFSETQ. The CDR3 sequence is CASRDGGQGDTQYF. The CDR3 DNA reads as TGCGCCAGCAGAGACGGGGGGCAAGGAGATACGCAGTATTTT.